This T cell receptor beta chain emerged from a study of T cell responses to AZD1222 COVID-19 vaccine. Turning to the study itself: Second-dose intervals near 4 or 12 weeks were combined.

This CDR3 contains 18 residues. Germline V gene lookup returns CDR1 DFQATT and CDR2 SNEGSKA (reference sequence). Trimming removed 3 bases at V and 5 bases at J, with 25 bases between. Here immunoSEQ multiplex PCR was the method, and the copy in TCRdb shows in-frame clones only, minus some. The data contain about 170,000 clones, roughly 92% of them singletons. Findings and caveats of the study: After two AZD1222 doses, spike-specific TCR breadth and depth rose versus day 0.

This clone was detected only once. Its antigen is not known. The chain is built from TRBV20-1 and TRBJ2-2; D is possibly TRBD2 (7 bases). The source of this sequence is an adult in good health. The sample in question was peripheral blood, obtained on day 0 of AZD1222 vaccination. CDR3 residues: CSASSVAGRGIGTGELFF. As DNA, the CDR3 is TGCAGTGCTAGTAGTGTAGCAGGGAGGGGGATAGGGACCGGGGAGCTGTTTTTT.